A selection of T cell receptor beta chains follows, all from one sample in a study of blood T cells in healthy people across ages. TCRdb re-called the 5' RACE reads with MiXCR, one entry per CDR3 protein. The sample records 1.5 million to 2 million distinct CDR3 sequences, about 50% being singletons. The sample taken for sequencing was blood. All receptors come from a woman in her 40s in good health. The CDR3 runs from the conserved cysteine through the conserved F or W. A D gene is named only where the DNA matches it firmly. Size is omitted from some rows. Given values are once, few, many or a class for expanded clones.

>12|NA|NA|TRBV20-1|TRBJ2-5
CSASLGRKTQYF
TGCAGTGCTAGTCTGGGTAGGAAGACCCAGTACTTC
>13|NA|NA|TRBV7-6|TRBJ1-2
CASSLQERAGYTF
TGTGCCAGCAGCTTACAAGAACGGGCTGGCTACACCTTC
>15|NA|NA|TRBV2|TRBJ1-2
CASESTPEANYGYTF
TGTGCCAGCGAGTCCACCCCGGAGGCTAACTATGGCTACACCTTC
>17|NA|NA|TRBV5-1|TRBJ1-1
CASSLSSPGQKNTEAFF
TGCGCCAGCAGCTTGTCCTCCCCAGGACAGAAGAACACTGAAGCTTTCTTT
>16|once|NA|TRBV7-2|TRBJ2-2
CASSLAPGTPSGELFF
TGTGCCAGCAGCTTAGCGCCCGGGACACCATCCGGGGAGCTGTTTTTT
>15|many|NA|TRBV7-2|TRBJ2-1
CASSLAGLPYNEQFF
TGTGCCAGCAGCTTAGCTGGGTTACCCTACAATGAGCAGTTCTTC
>16|once|NA|TRBV20-1|TRBJ1-1
CSARALAGTRNTEAFF
TGCAGTGCTAGAGCTCTCGCTGGGACAAGGAACACTGAAGCTTTCTTT
>14|NA|NA|TRBV11-2|TRBJ2-3
CASAPGVRVDTQYF
TGTGCCAGCGCCCCGGGAGTACGGGTAGATACGCAGTATTTT
>12|NA|NA|TRBV6-1|TRBJ1-2
CAAEKGFGGYTF
TGTGCCGCCGAGAAAGGGTTCGGCGGCTACACCTTC
>15|few|TRBD2|TRBV7-2|TRBJ2-3
CASSPGLALKDTQYF
TGTGCCAGCAGCCCGGGACTAGCTTTGAAGGATACGCAGTATTTT
>19|NA|TRBD2|TRBV6-5|TRBJ2-5
CASSYSVVKTSGPQETQYF
TGTGCCAGCAGTTACTCGGTGGTGAAGACTAGCGGCCCCCAAGAGACCCAGTACTTC
>14|NA|NA|TRBV12-3/TRBV12-4|TRBJ2-1
CASMDRGTNNEQFF
TGTGCCAGCATGGATCGGGGAACAAACAATGAGCAGTTCTTC
>13|NA|NA|TRBV20-1|TRBJ2-5
CSAMTGRAETQYF
TGCAGTGCTATGACAGGGAGGGCAGAGACCCAGTACTTC
>12|NA|TRBD1|TRBV12-3/TRBV12-4|TRBJ1-4
CASSSGQVELFF
TGTGCCAGCAGTTCCGGACAGGTTGAACTGTTTTTT
>14|NA|TRBD1|TRBV2|TRBJ2-1
CASSARDSLSEQFF
TGTGCCAGCAGTGCCAGGGACAGCCTAAGTGAGCAGTTCTTC
>15|few|TRBD2|TRBV29-1|TRBJ2-3
CSVEGGGGASDTQYF
TGCAGCGTTGAAGGGGGCGGGGGGGCGTCAGATACGCAGTATTTT
>17|NA|NA|TRBV9|TRBJ1-2
CASNTPSGTSHNYGYTF
TGTGCCAGCAACACTCCGTCCGGGACTTCGCATAACTATGGCTACACCTTC
>14|NA|TRBD1|TRBV20-1|TRBJ2-7
CSASDRGQNYEQYF
TGCAGTGCCAGTGACAGGGGACAGAACTACGAGCAGTACTTC
>17|NA|TRBD2|TRBV5-1|TRBJ2-2
CASSFLLAGTNTGELFF
TGCGCCAGCAGCTTCTTACTAGCGGGGACGAACACCGGGGAGCTGTTTTTT
>15|NA|TRBD2|TRBV5-1|TRBJ2-1
CASSLRTSKGNEQFF
TGCGCCAGCAGTCTCCGGACTAGCAAGGGCAATGAGCAGTTCTTC
>16|NA|TRBD1|TRBV13|TRBJ1-5
CASSKGTGGQNQPQHF
TGTGCCAGCAGCAAAGGGACAGGGGGCCAAAATCAGCCCCAGCATTTT
>14|few|TRBD1|TRBV4-2|TRBJ1-5
CASSKLTGNQPQHF
TGTGCCAGCAGTAAATTGACAGGGAACCAGCCCCAGCATTTT
>13|NA|NA|TRBV5-1|TRBJ1-2
CASSVSPNCGYTF
TGCGCCAGCAGCGTCTCTCCTAACTGTGGCTACACCTTC
>17|few|TRBD2|TRBV7-2|TRBJ2-5
CASSFPVIAGGPETQYF
TGTGCCAGCAGCTTTCCCGTGATAGCGGGGGGGCCGGAGACCCAGTACTTC
>16|NA|TRBD1|TRBV5-1|TRBJ1-1
CASSSYRGTANTEAFF
TGCGCCAGCAGCTCGTACCGCGGGACAGCGAACACTGAAGCTTTCTTT
>13|few|NA|TRBV20-1|TRBJ2-1
CSANWDAYNEQFF
TGCAGTGCTAATTGGGACGCCTACAATGAGCAGTTCTTC
>15|NA|NA|TRBV6-5|TRBJ2-2
CASSELQETPGELFF
TGTGCCAGCAGTGAGCTACAGGAGACCCCCGGGGAGCTGTTTTTT
>13|NA|TRBD1|TRBV15|TRBJ1-1
CATSPDRASEAFF
TGTGCCACCAGCCCGGACAGGGCCTCTGAAGCTTTCTTT